This TCR beta chain was obtained from a study of shared clonotypes between healthy human individuals. Study-wide results and limits: Shared clonotypes: roughly 4.5% naive CD4, about 3.5% naive CD8, 2.3% memory CD4, approximately 0.41% memory CD8.

Per the authors' pipeline: Filtering differed since immunoSEQ provided only junctions, with no quality scores. Measured with immunoSEQ multiplex PCR; TCRdb has only the in-frame clones, and not every one. V, J and clone size reflect that table, while D and trimming were determined from the DNA. Found here are around 1,900,000 clones, approximately 92% of them singletons; the top ten hold more than 1.5%. This clone was seen a few times. Its antigen is still unknown. V shed 6 bases and J shed 3 bases, with 9 bases lying between them. The CDR3 sequence is 13 residues long. Germline CDR1 MNHNY, CDR2 SVGAGI (reference sequence). Naive CD8 isolation took CD45RO-negative cells positively selected for CCR7 and excluded terminally differentiated effector memory CD45RA+ cells.

The TCR was taken from a man younger than 30 in good health. Some clones in this sample may be carry-over from other donors' samples. The material sequenced was naive CD8+ T cells from PBMCs. The V gene is TRBV6-6, the J gene TRBJ2-1; no clear D gene. The CDR3 sequence: CASSSNGYNEQFF. Written as DNA, the CDR3 is TGTGCCAGCAGCTCGAACGGCTACAATGAGCAGTTCTTC.